Here is one T cell receptor beta chain with its context. The antigen remains undetermined. This sample is part of a study of radiotherapy plus CTLA-4 blockade in lung cancer. Study-wide context: Objective responses arose in 15% to 20% of patients, and under 40% experienced disease control.

The germline V gene has CDR1 MRHNA and CDR2 SNTAGT. This CDR3 has 18 amino acids. J lost 0 bases, V lost 2 bases, and 10 bases had no gene match. Broader study findings: Blood saw expansion of tumor-derived TCR clones after radiotherapy plus ipilimumab.

Method: immunoSEQ multiplex PCR; TCRdb's copy keeps in-frame clones and lacks some. The sample has roughly 88,000 clones, roughly 80% seen once. The TCR comes from a human donor with non-small cell lung cancer who had stable disease on radiotherapy plus ipilimumab. The gene calls are TRBV6-4 and TRBJ2-4, with TRBD1 identical over 7 bases. Source: peripheral blood, taken from a patient treated with radiotherapy plus ipilimumab. The CDR3 sequence is CASSDPQGQTLAKNIQYF. For the CDR3, the DNA is TGTGCCAGCAGTGACCCGCAGGGACAGACCCTAGCCAAAAACATTCAGTACTTC.